This T cell receptor beta chain was sequenced in a study of cytomegalovirus exposure and HLA in healthy donors. Looking at the study overall: Samples from HLA-typed donors yielded about 85 million unique TCRs in an early data release.

Germline CDR1 reads MNHNY; CDR2 reads SVGAGI (reference sequence). Germline trimming cut 6 bases from V and 5 bases from J; bases unmatched to any gene: 2. The CDR3 extends over 14 amino acids. This clone has just a few counts. Its antigen remains unknown. The PCR made use of 60 Vbeta and 13 Jbeta primers. Method: immunoSEQ multiplex PCR; TCRdb's copy keeps in-frame clones and lacks some. The sample has approximately 110,000 clones, around 78% seen once. Study observations and caveats: Exclusion as indistinguishable affected some V segments, including TRBV6-2 and TRBV6-3. Equally common other TCR beta chains were less clonally expanded than HLA-associated ones, a later analysis found.

Healthy people donating bone marrow made up the donors. The sample comprised PBMCs. The TCR originated in a male donor in good health and CMV-seronegative. The chain carries TRBV6-6 and TRBJ2-2, with 11 positions matching TRBD2. The CDR3 spells CASRLAGETGELFF. Written as DNA, the CDR3 is TGTGCCAGCAGACTAGCGGGAGAGACCGGGGAGCTGTTTTTT.